These 8 T cell receptor beta chains were all obtained from the same sample, sequenced in a study of T-cell memory formation after mild COVID-19. One entry per CDR3 protein results from TCRdb running MiXCR on the 5' RACE reads. This table holds 350,000 to 500,000 distinct CDR3 sequences, over 15% found once. The sample was PBMCs or a T cell subset sorted from them (not recorded which). The receptors were sampled from a man between 18 and 29 years old who had mild COVID-19 (a few samples of this study predate the infection). Cell type and time point are not known.

The gene calls are TRBV7-9 and TRBJ2-5; 7 nucleotides match TRBD1. This CDR3 is built from 13 residues. In germline, CDR1 is SEHNR, CDR2 FQNEAQ (reference sequence). The DNA for the CDR3 is TGTGCGCTGGCCGGGACAGCTAAAGAGACCCAGTACTTC. As protein: CALAGTAKETQYF.

In its sample, this clonotype was seen many times. The V gene is TRBV6-5, the J gene TRBJ1-1; D not resolved. With 0 bases removed from V and 5 bases from J, the gap between germline ends came to 7 bases. Looked up from germline, CDR1 is MNHEY and CDR2 is SVGAGI. CDR3 length: 13 residues. CDR3 protein: CASSYSAGTEAFF. The CDR3 region has the DNA TGTGCCAGCAGTTACTCGGCTGGGACTGAAGCTTTCTTT.

This clonotype was recorded at least ten times. V and J are TRBV5-6 and TRBJ2-7; D assignment may be TRBD1 or TRBD2 (6 bases each). Per germline, CDR1 SGHDT and CDR2 YYEEEE. Trimming cost V 1 base and J 3 bases, with 11 bases left between them. CDR3 length: 14 residues. The CDR3 loop reads CASSLWGAIYEQYF. As DNA, the CDR3 is TGTGCCAGCAGCTTGTGGGGGGCCATCTACGAGCAGTACTTC.

The rearrangement uses TRBV28 and TRBJ2-5; D is uncertain. The germline CDR1 and CDR2 sequences are MDHEN and SYDVKM. This CDR3 has 11 residues. Trimming cost V 6 bases and J 7 bases, with 9 bases left between them. The DNA of the CDR3 is TGTGCCAGCAGAGACCCCGGGACCCAGTACTTC. Translated: CASRDPGTQYF.

This clonotype was counted between two and nine times. The rearrangement uses TRBV5-1 and TRBJ1-2, with unresolved D. V was trimmed by 0 bases and J by 4 bases, leaving 13 bases between them. Germline-derived CDR1 and CDR2 are SGHRS and YFSETQ. The length of the CDR3 is 15 residues. The CDR3 region is CASSLASTAIYGYTF. The CDR3 DNA reads TGCGCCAGCAGCTTGGCCAGTACAGCGATCTATGGCTACACCTTC.

The chain combines TRBV6-6 with TRBJ2-5; D is ambiguous. Trimming removed 2 bases at V and 0 bases at J, with 13 bases between. This CDR3 has 16 residues. Germline loops: CDR1 MNHNY, CDR2 SVGAGI (reference sequence). The CDR3 coding sequence is TGTGCCAGCAGTTACCAATTCCAGTTGTACCAAGAGACCCAGTACTTC. This encodes CASSYQFQLYQETQYF.

In its sample, this clonotype was seen many times. This sequence joins TRBV28 and TRBJ2-7; the D is unclear. The germline V and J ends were trimmed by 2 bases and 3 bases, with 8 bases remaining between them. The CDR3 extends over 13 amino acids. The germline V gene encodes CDR1 MDHEN and CDR2 SYDVKM. Here the CDR3 DNA reads TGTGCCAGCAGTTTACCTTTCAGCTACGAGCAGTACGTC. Translated: CASSLPFSYEQYV.

The chain carries TRBV3-1 and TRBJ1-5, with D perhaps matching TRBD1 (6 bases). Germline CDR1 is LGHDT and CDR2 is YNNKEL (reference sequence). V was pared by 6 bases and J by 6 bases, with 18 bases between. This CDR3 contains 15 residues. The CDR3 DNA follows: TGTGCCAGCAGTCGAGACTCAGGGACAAGTCAGCCCCAGCATTTT. Amino acids: CASSRDSGTSQPQHF. Variable domain in full (rest from reference TRBV3-1 and TRBJ1-5): DTAVSQTPKYLVTQMGNDKSIKCEQNLGHDTMYWYKQDSKKFLKIMFSYNNKELIINETVPNRFSPKSPDKAHLNLHINSLELGDSAVYFCASSRDSGTSQPQHFGDGTRLSIL.